This T cell receptor (beta chain) emerged from a study of blood T cell repertoires in COVID-19. The overall study: PBMCs, B-cell-depleted T cells, or T cells provided the cDNA or gDNA that made up the material.

Repertoires were generated with immunoSEQ multiplex PCR, while TCRdb's copy carries only in-frame clones and drops some. The table records roughly 100,000 clones, roughly 87% of them present only once. The germline CDR1 and CDR2 sequences are SGHKS and YYEKEE (reference sequence). The CDR3 consists of 14 residues. V was clipped by 2 bases and J by 5 bases, with 13 bases between them. The rearrangement links TRBV5-5 to TRBJ2-5, with D possibly TRBD2 on 6 matching bases. Material: peripheral blood. The source of this sequence is a man over 45 in a cohort sampled during active COVID-19. CDR3 in DNA: TGTGCCAGCAGCTTTCGGGGGTTCGGGGAGACCCAGTACTTC. Its protein product is CASSFRGFGETQYF.